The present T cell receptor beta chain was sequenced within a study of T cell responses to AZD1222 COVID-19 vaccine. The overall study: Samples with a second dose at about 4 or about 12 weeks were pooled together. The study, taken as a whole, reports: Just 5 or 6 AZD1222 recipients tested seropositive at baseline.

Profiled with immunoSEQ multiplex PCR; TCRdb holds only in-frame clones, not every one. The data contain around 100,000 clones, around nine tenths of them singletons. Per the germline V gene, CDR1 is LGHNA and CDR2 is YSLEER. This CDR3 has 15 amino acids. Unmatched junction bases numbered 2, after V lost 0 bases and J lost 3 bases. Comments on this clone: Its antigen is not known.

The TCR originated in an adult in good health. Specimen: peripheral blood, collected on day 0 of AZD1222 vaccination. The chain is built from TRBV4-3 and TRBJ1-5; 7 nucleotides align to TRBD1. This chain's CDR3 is CASSQDTGVNQPQHF. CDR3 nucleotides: TGCGCCAGCAGCCAAGACACAGGGGTCAATCAGCCCCAGCATTTT.